This TCR beta chain was found in a study of shared clonotypes between healthy human individuals. The wider study: Plates per donor: three CD4 naive, three CD4 memory, two CD8 naive, one CD8 memory.

Only in-frame clones appear in the TCRdb table, and some are missing; sequencing was by immunoSEQ multiplex PCR. The data contain 2,500,000 or so clones, about 92% of them singletons. Concerning this clone: Its cognate antigen is unknown.

Study-level points and caveats: There were few donors, and this limited the genetic and exposure-history diversity represented.

CDR3 size: 14 residues. The V and J ends lost 1 base and 5 bases, in that order; junction bases with no gene match: 5. CDR1 SGHAT and CDR2 FQNNGV come from the germline V gene. This chain connects TRBV11-2 to TRBJ2-7; 7 bases are shared with TRBD2. Input material: naive CD4+ T cells sorted from blood. Subset reported: CD45RA+ positively selected. The TCR sequence derives from a man aged 18 to 30 in good health. The CDR3 DNA reads TGTGCCAGCAGCTTAGGACTAGCTTTCGACGAGCAGTACTTC. This codes for CASSLGLAFDEQYF.